This T cell receptor beta chain was captured in a study of Graves' ophthalmopathy and Graves' hyperthyroidism. J lost 1 base, V lost 3 bases, and 3 bases had no gene match. Germline V CDR1 and CDR2: SGHVS, FQNEAQ. The CDR3 has 15 residues. Amplifying from RNA transcripts, the study obtained TCR beta CDR3 regions. An opening RT-PCR round employed HTBI primers and preceded a second-round multiplex PCR. TCRdb reprocessed the multiplex PCR reads with MiXCR, giving one entry per CDR3 protein. The sample gives about 740,000 distinct CDR3 sequences, about 44% of which show up once; 40% to 55% is in the top ten. This clonotype was counted ten times or more. Its antigen is not known. Whole-study results and caveats: In separating ophthalmopathy from stable hyperthyroidism, a 13-signature model achieved 87.88% sensitivity and 75% to 84% specificity.

The V gene is TRBV7-8, the J gene TRBJ2-5; 9 nucleotides align to TRBD2. Sequencing was done on a sample of peripheral blood. The origin of this receptor is an adult man with Graves' ophthalmopathy. CDR3 in amino acids: CASSFSGGAQETQYF. CDR3 coding DNA: TGTGCCAGCAGCTTTAGCGGGGGAGCCCAAGAGACCCAGTACTTC. Together with reference TRBV7-8 and TRBJ2-5, the CDR3 gives the full variable domain: GAGVSQSPRYKVAKRGQDVALRCDPISGHVSLFWYQQALGQGPEFLTYFQNEAQLDKSGLPSDRFFAERPEGSVSTLKIQRTQQEDSAVYLCASSFSGGAQETQYFGPGTRLLVL.